Listed below are T cell receptor beta chains from one sample, sequenced in a study of cytomegalovirus exposure and HLA in healthy donors. The assay was immunoSEQ multiplex PCR, and TCRdb's table has in-frame clones only and misses some. The repertoire holds 150,000 to 200,000 clones, nearly 80% seen once, with approximately 6% in the top ten. The sequenced sample was PBMCs. Receptor source: a woman aged 25 to 45 in good health and CMV-seropositive. CDR3s include the opening cysteine and the closing phenylalanine or tryptophan. D genes are given only for firm matches. The size field is filled for only some rows; it gives once, few, many or a size class.

CDR3 length,V gene,J gene,D gene,clone size,CDR3 DNA,CDR3 protein
14,TRBV5-1,TRBJ1-4,TRBD1,NA,TGCGCCAGCAAGAAGGACAGGACTAATGAAAAACTGTTTTTT,CASKKDRTNEKLFF
18,TRBV11-3,TRBJ2-5,TRBD2,few,TGTGCCAGCAGCTTCGGACGACTAGCGGGGGGGCCTCAGGAGACCCAGTACTTC,CASSFGRLAGGPQETQYF
15,TRBV10-3,TRBJ2-2,TRBD2,many,TGTGCCATCAGTGAAGCGGGAAGTAGGGTCGGGGAGCTGTTTTTT,CAISEAGSRVGELFF
15,TRBV19,TRBJ1-1,TRBD1,NA,TGTGCCAGTAGTACTCGGACAGGGCGAAGCACTGAAGCTTTCTTT,CASSTRTGRSTEAFF
17,TRBV19,TRBJ2-1,TRBD2,few,TGTGCCAGTAGTACGCCTCTAGCGGGAATCACCTACAATGAGCAGTTCTTC,CASSTPLAGITYNEQFF
14,TRBV25-1,TRBJ1-2,TRBD1,NA,TGTGCCAGCAGTGGGGGACAGACAATCTATGGCTACACCTTC,CASSGGQTIYGYTF
14,TRBV29-1,TRBJ2-7,TRBD1,NA,TGCAGCGTTGCTCCGGGACAGGGACGCTACGAGCAGTACTTC,CSVAPGQGRYEQYF
15,TRBV6-1,TRBJ2-1,TRBD1,NA,TGTGCCAGCGGACCGGGACAGGGGGCTTACAATGAGCAGTTCTTC,CASGPGQGAYNEQFF
14,TRBV7-2,TRBJ2-3,NA,NA,TGTGCCAGCAGCCCTAGGTGGCACACAGATACGCAGTATTTT,CASSPRWHTDTQYF
13,TRBV6-6,TRBJ1-5,TRBD1,once,TGTGCCAGCGGGGACAGGGATGGCCAGCCCCAGCATTTT,CASGDRDGQPQHF
15,TRBV18,TRBJ2-3,TRBD2,few,TGTGCCAGCTCCGGACTAGCGGGATTCACAGATACGCAGTATTTT,CASSGLAGFTDTQYF
14,TRBV6-5,TRBJ1-1,NA,few,TGTGCCAGCAGCAAAATTCCGGCGGGGGCTGAAGCTTTCTTT,CASSKIPAGAEAFF
15,TRBV6-6,TRBJ2-7,TRBD1,NA,TGTGCCAGCAGTCCCACAGGGGTGGCGTCCTACGAGCAGTACTTC,CASSPTGVASYEQYF
14,TRBV6-6,TRBJ2-1,NA,few,TGTGCCAGCAGTTACCGGTCCGACAGAAATGAGCAGTTCTTC,CASSYRSDRNEQFF
14,TRBV4-1,TRBJ1-2,NA,few,TGCGCCAGCAGCCAAGGGGGGGGCAGGTATGGCTACACCTTC,CASSQGGGRYGYTF
14,TRBV6-6,TRBJ1-2,TRBD1,NA,TGTGCCAGCACCGAAAGACAGGGTCGGGATGGCTACACCTTC,CASTERQGRDGYTF
15,TRBV6-5,TRBJ2-2,NA,few,TGTGCCAGCAGTTACGGGAGCGCGAACACCGGGGAGCTGTTTTTT,CASSYGSANTGELFF
16,TRBV5-6,TRBJ2-3,NA,few,TGTGCCAGCAGCTGGGTGGGGAGCATGGGCACAGATACGCAGTATTTT,CASSWVGSMGTDTQYF
13,TRBV6-1,TRBJ1-2,NA,NA,TGTGCCAGCAGTGAAGGGACATGGGGTGGCTACACCTTC,CASSEGTWGGYTF
16,TRBV7-7,TRBJ2-3,TRBD2,once,TGTGCTAGCAGCCGGGCCCTAGCGGGAGTTGCAGATACGCAGTATTTT,CASSRALAGVADTQYF
15,TRBV13,TRBJ2-4,TRBD2,few,TGTGCCAGCAGCTTTAGCGGGGAGGGTAAGCCCATTCAGTACTTC,CASSFSGEGKPIQYF
12,TRBV2,TRBJ2-6,NA,NA,TGTGCCAGCATATCTGGGGCCAACGTCCTGACTTTC,CASISGANVLTF
16,TRBV11-2,TRBJ2-3,NA,NA,TGTGCCAGCAACCCTACGGGGGGCGGCGGGGCAGATACGCAGTATTTT,CASNPTGGGGADTQYF
11,TRBV19,TRBJ2-5,NA,NA,TGTGCCAGTAGCGCAGGGGAGACCCAGTACTTC,CASSAGETQYF
13,TRBV28,TRBJ1-5,TRBD1,NA,TGTGCCAGCAGTGGGACAGTCTTCTCGCCCCAGCATTTT,CASSGTVFSPQHF
14,TRBV28,TRBJ2-1,TRBD2,NA,TGTGCCAGTCTAGCGGAGCAGGGATACAATGAGCAGTTCTTC,CASLAEQGYNEQFF
12,TRBV6-1,TRBJ1-1,TRBD1,NA,TGTGCCAGCATAGGACAGGGTTGTGAAGCTTTCTTT,CASIGQGCEAFF
16,TRBV19,TRBJ1-1,TRBD1,NA,TGTGCCAGTAGTCATAGGACAGGGCAGGGGAACACTGAAGCTTTCTTT,CASSHRTGQGNTEAFF
14,TRBV6-6,TRBJ2-1,TRBD2,NA,TGTGCCAGCACCCTGGTAGGCAGGACTAGGGGAGAGTTCTTC,CASTLVGRTRGEFF
14,TRBV4-1,TRBJ2-7,NA,NA,TGCGCCAGCAGCCAAGACAGGATGCTCTACGAGCAGTACTTC,CASSQDRMLYEQYF
15,TRBV29-1,TRBJ1-2,TRBD1,NA,TGCAGCGTTGCAAGAGGGGGACAGGATAACTATGGCTACACCTTC,CSVARGGQDNYGYTF
15,TRBV5-6,TRBJ1-5,NA,few,TGTGCCAGCAGCTTGGCCCTGAGTAGCAATCAGCCCCAGCATTTT,CASSLALSSNQPQHF
14,TRBV5-8,TRBJ1-2,NA,NA,TGTGCCAGCAGCTCCCAAGTCTCGCGGCGTGGCTACACCTTC,CASSSQVSRRGYTF
15,TRBV11-2,TRBJ2-4,TRBD1,NA,TGTGCCAGCAGCTTATACACTCGGGGACAGGGGGATCAGTACTTC,CASSLYTRGQGDQYF